The 32 T cell receptor beta chains below all came from one sample that was sequenced in a study of low-dose radiotherapy and immunotherapy resistance in tumors (dated 2022 in TCRdb). Sequencing instrument: Illumina HiSeq 2500. First-strand cDNA was synthesized with Superscript III and a set of TRAV- and TRBV-specific primers, covering both TCRalpha and TCRbeta chains. TCRs were amplified with Phusion for about 21 PCR cycles, with a constant-region primer paired with the adapter attached to the V primers. The raw public reads went through TCRdb reprocessing: fastp at Q25, MiXCR clone calling, in-frame beta chains kept. Rows with a matching CDR3 protein are joined into one entry that keeps the most common DNA and genes. The sample table contains around 80,000 distinct CDR3 sequences; only one count was recorded for about 17% of them. The top ten constitute approximately 1.5% of the sample. In the paper's terms, the time point label means: after trial treatment. The label giving this sample's treatment or condition can be read as: LDRT plus nivolumab, ipilimumab, low-dose cyclophosphamide and aspirin (RACIN trial).

The specimen comprised PBMCs, sampled after low-dose radiotherapy plus immunotherapy. These receptors were taken from a male donor with prostate cancer.

Many counts were recorded for this clonotype. The chain is built from TRBV28 and TRBJ1-1; 8 positions match TRBD1. CDR3 length equals 15 residues. J lost 4 bases, V lost 3 bases, and 7 bases had no gene match. CDR1 MDHEN and CDR2 SYDVKM come from the germline V gene. The CDR3 is CASSFGQGAGTEAFF. The CDR3 coding sequence is TGTGCCAGCAGTTTTGGGCAGGGGGCGGGCACTGAAGCTTTCTTT.

This clonotype was detected many times. V and J are TRBV28 and TRBJ2-5; maybe TRBD2 (7 bases). The length of the CDR3 is 14 residues. Trimming stripped 3 bases from V and 6 bases from J, with 14 bases between. In germline, CDR1 is MDHEN, CDR2 SYDVKM. Here the CDR3 DNA reads TGTGCCAGCAGTTTGATAGGGGGGGGAAAGACCCAGTACTTC. Protein sequence: CASSLIGGGKTQYF. Combining the CDR3 with reference TRBV28 and TRBJ2-5 gives the whole variable domain DVKVTQSSRYLVKRTGEKVFLECVQDMDHENMFWYRQDPGLGLRLIYFSYDVKMKEKGDIPEGYSVSREKKERFSLILESASTNQTSMYLCASSLIGGGKTQYFGPGTRLLVL.

Many counts were recorded for this clonotype. The CDR3 is CASSLGSGSQETQYF. CDR3 sequence (DNA): TGTGCCAGCAGTTTGGGTAGCGGGAGCCAAGAGACCCAGTACTTC. The V and J genes are TRBV28 and TRBJ2-5; TRBD2 aligns across 9 bases. The CDR3 extends over 15 amino acids. From germline, CDR1 is MDHEN and CDR2 SYDVKM. The V gene end was trimmed by 3 bases and the J gene end by 1 base; junction bases not matched to a gene: 3.

The chain has TRBV9 and TRBJ2-3; D is undetermined. V shed 4 bases and J shed 2 bases, with 14 bases lying between them. Germline CDR1 is SGDLS and CDR2 is YYNGEE. CDR3 size: 15 residues. CDR3 sequence (DNA): TGTGCCAGCAGCCAGCAGGCTAGTATCACAGATACGCAGTATTTT. This codes for CASSQQASITDTQYF.

This clonotype was detected a few times. J is TRBJ1-2 and V is TRBV3-1; D remains unclear. There are 14 residues in the CDR3. V dropped 2 bases and J dropped 6 bases, with 13 bases sitting between them. Germline V gene data show CDR1 as LGHDT and CDR2 as YNNKEL (reference sequence). CDR3 residues: CASSQLRDGHGYTF. CDR3 bases: TGTGCCAGCAGCCAATTAAGGGATGGCCATGGCTACACCTTC.

CDR3 loop: CASSRTTGSRGYTF. CDR3 bases: TGTGCCAGCAGCCGCACGACAGGGAGTAGAGGCTACACCTTC. The V and J genes are TRBV6-5 and TRBJ1-2; 7 bases fit TRBD1. Per germline, CDR1 MNHEY and CDR2 SVGAGI. V lost 6 bases and J lost 8; bases outside the gene matches: 12. The CDR3 contains 14 residues.

This clonotype was seen repeatedly, ten times or more. This rearrangement joins TRBV20-1 to TRBJ2-5; D is ambiguous. Germline assignment: CDR1 DFQATT and CDR2 SNEGSKA (reference sequence). Trimming cost V 5 bases and J 1 base, with 11 bases left between them. CDR3 length: 13 amino acids. The CDR3 DNA reads TGCAGTGCTTTACGATCAGCCCAAGAGACCCAGTACTTC. It specifies CSALRSAQETQYF.

With regard to this clonotype: A far more abundant clone sits one base away, making this likely a read error. V gene TRBV27 combines with J gene TRBJ1-2, with D perhaps matching TRBD1 (5 bases). Trimming took 6 bases from V and 2 from J, leaving 13 bases between them. The CDR3 loop spans 14 amino acids. Germline CDR1 is MNHEY and CDR2 is SMNVEV (reference sequence). In DNA, the CDR3 is TGTGCCAGCAGCGTACAGGAGATCAACTATGGCTACACCTTC. Protein product: CASSVQEINYGYTF.

Many counts were recorded for this clonotype. CDR3 amino acids: CASSGQGAWTEAFF. In DNA form, the CDR3 reads TGTGCCAGCAGTGGTCAGGGGGCTTGGACTGAAGCTTTCTTT. This chain connects TRBV6-1 to TRBJ1-1; 8 bases match TRBD1. Trimming cost V 4 bases and J 5 bases; bases outside gene matches: 6. Germline CDR1 is MNHNS and CDR2 is SASEGT. The CDR3 has 14 amino acids.

Only one count was recorded for this clonotype. This sequence is one base from a far larger clone and is likely a read error. The CDR3 protein is CASRPRTGNEKLSF. DNA of the CDR3: TGTGCCAGCCGCCCGAGAACAGGAAATGAAAAACTGTCTTTT. The chain carries TRBV13 and TRBJ1-4; D may be TRBD1 (5 bases). This CDR3 has 14 residues. Germline values: CDR1 PRHDT, CDR2 FYEKMQ (reference sequence).

CDR3 coding DNA: TGTGCCAGCAGCACGGGACAGGGTCGGCCCCAGTACTTC. Encoded protein: CASSTGQGRPQYF. The chain is built from TRBV13 and TRBJ2-5; 9 nucleotides agree with TRBD1. Germline V lookup: CDR1 PRHDT, CDR2 FYEKMQ (reference sequence). Unmatched junction bases numbered 7, after V lost 5 bases and J lost 9 bases. This CDR3 contains 13 residues.

This clonotype was recorded at least ten times. V is TRBV28 and J is TRBJ1-4; D possibly corresponds to TRBD1 (5 bases). Germline assignment: CDR1 MDHEN and CDR2 SYDVKM. The V end lost 5 bases, the J end lost 6 bases, and 16 bases lay between the germline ends. The CDR3 sequence is 15 residues long. The CDR3 nucleotides are TGTGCCAGCAGTCTAGACCGGGACGGGGATGAAAAACTGTTTTTT. Encoded protein: CASSLDRDGDEKLFF.

The V gene is TRBV6-2 or TRBV6-3, the J gene TRBJ2-3, with 10 bases lining up with TRBD2. Trimming took 7 bases from V and 2 from J; bases not matched to a gene: 18. The CDR3 runs 19 residues. The germline V gene has CDR1 MNHEY and CDR2 SVGEGT. The CDR3, as DNA: TGTGCCAGCATAAAAAATCACATAGCGGGAGGACTACCCACAGATACGCAGTATTTT. As protein: CASIKNHIAGGLPTDTQYF.

This clonotype has at least ten counts. The chain recombines TRBV9 with TRBJ2-3; 7 bases are shared with TRBD2. Germline CDR1 reads SGDLS; CDR2 reads YYNGEE. The CDR3 extends over 15 amino acids. The J segment lost 2 bases and the V segment lost 1 base, leaving 4 bases of the junction unmatched. The CDR3 loop reads CASSVTSAITDTQYF. CDR3 coding DNA: TGTGCCAGCAGCGTAACTAGCGCAATCACAGATACGCAGTATTTT.

This clonotype was seen a few times. The gene calls are TRBV28 and TRBJ1-1, with D unclear. V was trimmed by 7 bases and J by 11 bases, leaving 20 bases between them. This CDR3 comprises 13 residues. CDR1 MDHEN and CDR2 SYDVKM come from the germline V gene. The CDR3 DNA follows: TGTGCCAGCACCCCGGCTTCGGTACCTACCGCTTTCTTT. It yields the protein CASTPASVPTAFF. Full variable domain (outside the CDR3, taken from reference TRBV28 and TRBJ1-1): DVKVTQSSRYLVKRTGEKVFLECVQDMDHENMFWYRQDPGLGLRLIYFSYDVKMKEKGDIPEGYSVSREKKERFSLILESASTNQTSMYLCASTPASVPTAFFGQGTRLTVV.

This clonotype has ten or more counts. The chain uses TRBV7-9 and TRBJ1-5, with a tentative D call TRBD1 (5 bases). V was shortened by 3 bases and J by 9 bases, with 9 bases between the two germline ends. Germline assignment: CDR1 SEHNR and CDR2 FQNEAQ (reference sequence). CDR3 length equals 12 residues. CDR3 protein: CASSFQGGPQHF. The CDR3 DNA reads as TGTGCCAGCAGCTTTCAGGGAGGGCCCCAGCATTTT.

This clonotype has ten or more counts. The chain recombines TRBV11-2 with TRBJ2-2, with D perhaps matching TRBD1 or TRBD2 (5 bases each). The germline V gene has CDR1 SGHAT and CDR2 FQNNGV. V was clipped by 5 bases and J by 7 bases, with 14 bases between them. This CDR3 region has 14 residues. CDR3 DNA: TGTGCCAGCAGCCTACTAGAGGGGATCGGGGAGCTGTTTTTT. Translating it yields CASSLLEGIGELFF.

The chain is built from TRBV4-1 and TRBJ1-1, with unresolved D. Germline CDR1 MGHRA, CDR2 YSYEKL. Between the trimmed V and J ends, which lost 1 base and 0 bases, there was a span of 12 bases. The CDR3 is 16 amino acids. The CDR3 DNA reads as TGCGCCAGCAGCCAAGGGGTGACCAGAGTGAACACTGAAGCTTTCTTT. It encodes CASSQGVTRVNTEAFF.

The genes are TRBV19 and TRBJ1-1; no reliable D call. The length of the CDR3 is 12 residues. The germline gives CDR1 LNHDA, CDR2 SQIVND (reference sequence). Trimming shortened V by 7 bases and J by 10 bases, and 16 bases separated the two germline ends. The CDR3 loop is CASTSRRSAAFF. DNA of the CDR3: TGTGCCAGTACAAGCCGCCGTTCGGCAGCTTTCTTT.

This clonotype was found a few times. This rearrangement joins TRBV5-1 to TRBJ2-3, with 7 bases that match TRBD2. This CDR3 spans 14 amino acids. Germline V CDR1 and CDR2: SGHRS, YFSETQ. V lost 6 bases and J lost 2; bases outside the gene matches: 6. The CDR3 reads CASTEREPTDTQYF. For the CDR3, the DNA is TGCGCCAGCACCGAGCGGGAACCCACAGATACGCAGTATTTT.

V gene TRBV5-4 combines with J gene TRBJ2-2; maybe TRBD1 (5 bases). CDR3 length: 17 residues. Looked up from germline, CDR1 is SGHNT and CDR2 is YYREEE (reference sequence). Trimming removed 4 bases from V and 4 bases from J, with 20 bases in between. The CDR3 DNA is TGTGCCAGCAGCCGTAGCCGGCTAGGGCAGGGCACCGGGGAGCTGTTTTTT. It yields the protein CASSRSRLGQGTGELFF.

This clonotype was detected many times. The CDR3 bases are TGTGCCAGCAGCGTAACGGGACAGGGAACCAACACCGGGGAGCTGTTTTTT. Amino acids: CASSVTGQGTNTGELFF. The chain couples TRBV9 to TRBJ2-2; TRBD1 matches at 9 bases. Germline-derived CDR1 and CDR2 are SGDLS and YYNGEE. This CDR3 spans 17 amino acids. With 1 base clipped from V and 2 bases from J, the junction kept 6 bases outside the gene matches.

The sample holds many counts of this clonotype. The chain carries TRBV28 and TRBJ1-3, with TRBD1 identical over 7 bases. There are 15 residues in the CDR3. Germline V gene data show CDR1 as MDHEN and CDR2 as SYDVKM. The junction had 5 bases not matched to a gene; V was cut back by 6 bases and J by 0 bases. CDR3 nucleotides: TGTGCCAGCAGACCCGGGACAGCCTCTGGAAACACCATATATTTT. It translates to CASRPGTASGNTIYF.

About this clonotype itself: A far larger clone is off by one base, so a read error is likely. The V and J genes are TRBV6-5 and TRBJ2-1; D uncertain. Per the germline V gene, CDR1 is MNHEY and CDR2 is SVGAGI. Trimming removed 0 bases from V and 10 bases from J, with 13 bases in between. This CDR3 is built from 14 residues. CDR3 sequence: CASSYSMALREQFF. DNA of the CDR3: TGTGCCAGCAGTTACTCGATGGCGTTGAGGGAGCAGTTCTTC.

This clonotype was seen repeatedly, ten times or more. This chain joins TRBV12-3 or TRBV12-4 and TRBJ2-5; D gene uncertain. This CDR3 spans 14 amino acids. The V and J ends lost 3 bases and 5 bases respectively, with 13 bases between them. The CDR3 protein is CASSFQSVAETQYF. DNA of the CDR3: TGTGCCAGCAGTTTTCAAAGCGTCGCCGAGACCCAGTACTTC.

This chain connects TRBV3-1 to TRBJ2-7, with D tentatively TRBD1 (6 bases). The CDR3 length is 11 residues. Germline CDR1 and CDR2: LGHDT and YNNKEL (reference sequence). The ends were cut back, 0 bases at V and 13 bases at J, with 10 bases in the middle. CDR3: CASSQDRRGYF. The CDR3 bases are TGTGCCAGCAGCCAAGACCGCAGGGGATACTTC.

This clonotype occurred many times. This chain connects TRBV30 to TRBJ2-1; D not resolved. The CDR3 loop spans 13 amino acids. Germline CDR1 is GTSNPN and CDR2 is SVGIG (reference sequence). Trimming took off 4 bases at V and 4 bases at J, with 11 bases between the two ends. Here the CDR3 reads CAWNQYWYNEQFF. The DNA for the CDR3 is TGTGCCTGGAATCAGTATTGGTACAATGAGCAGTTCTTC.

The chain is built from TRBV20-1 and TRBJ2-1; TRBD2 agrees at 7 bases. Germline trimming cut 6 bases from V and 4 bases from J; bases unmatched to any gene: 12. This CDR3 region has 15 residues. CDR1 is DFQATT and CDR2 is SNEGSKA in the germline V gene (reference sequence). Here the CDR3 DNA reads TGCAGTGCAGAAAGCGGGGAAGGACTTTACAATGAGCAGTTCTTC. Residues: CSAESGEGLYNEQFF.

The chain carries TRBV28 and TRBJ2-2; D ambiguous. The CDR3 covers 15 residues. V lost 6 bases and J 0 bases, leaving 11 bases between the germline ends. Germline V gene lookup returns CDR1 MDHEN and CDR2 SYDVKM. CDR3 region: CASRMSRANTGELFF. CDR3 nucleotide sequence: TGTGCCAGCAGGATGTCCCGCGCGAACACCGGGGAGCTGTTTTTT.

This clonotype was seen repeatedly, ten times or more. The chain recombines TRBV23-1 with TRBJ2-6; the D call may be TRBD1 or TRBD2 (5 bases each). TRBV23-1 is an open reading frame, and its role is uncertain. This CDR3 has 17 amino acids. The germline V and J ends were trimmed by 3 bases and 1 base, with 13 bases remaining between them. CDR3 DNA: TGCGCCAGCAGTCAGGGACCTCTACCTTCTGGGGCCAACGTCCTGACTTTC. Protein sequence: CASSQGPLPSGANVLTF.

Regarding this clonotype: The junction shows a germline mismatch at one end, possibly a read error. The V gene is TRBV4-1, the J gene TRBJ2-1, with D tentatively TRBD2 (6 bases). The length of the CDR3 is 19 residues. Germline assignment: CDR1 MGHRA and CDR2 YSYEKL. The CDR3 DNA reads TGCGCCAGAAGCCACGACTCCTGGGTAGCGGACCTCTCCTACAATGAGCAGTTCTTC. Amino acids: CARSHDSWVADLSYNEQFF.

This clonotype was seen many times. CDR3 coding DNA: TGCAGTGCTCATGACAGTAACTCCTACAATGAGCAGTTCTTC. Translated, it gives CSAHDSNSYNEQFF. The chain couples TRBV20-1 to TRBJ2-1; a possible D gene is TRBD1 (5 bases). Germline CDR1 DFQATT, CDR2 SNEGSKA (reference sequence). Trimming took off 5 bases at V and 0 bases at J, with 11 bases between the two ends. This CDR3 has 14 amino acids.